The sequence of this T cell receptor (beta chain) was determined in a study of glioma-infiltrating T cells. The iRepertoire nested amplicon-rescue multiplex PCR amplified TCR alpha and beta CDR3s from RNA. One entry per CDR3 protein, called by TCRdb with MiXCR from the multiplex PCR reads. This sample yields over 140,000 distinct CDR3 sequences, of which about 39% are seen a single time; around 20% belongs to the top ten. The germline CDR1 and CDR2 sequences are SEHNR and FQNEAQ (reference sequence). This CDR3 comprises 16 residues. V lost 4 bases and J 4 bases, leaving 17 bases between the germline ends.

V and J are TRBV7-9 and TRBJ1-3; TRBD1 is a possible D gene (6 bases). Sample: glioma tissue, nonneoplastic brain tissue, or PBMCs (not recorded which). The source is a human donor with low-grade glioma or glioblastoma, undergoing nonglioma brain surgery, or in good health (not recorded which). The CDR3 coding sequence is TGTGCCAGCAGCTCCTATCACACAGGGTTCGGAAACACCATATATTTT. It codes for CASSSYHTGFGNTIYF.